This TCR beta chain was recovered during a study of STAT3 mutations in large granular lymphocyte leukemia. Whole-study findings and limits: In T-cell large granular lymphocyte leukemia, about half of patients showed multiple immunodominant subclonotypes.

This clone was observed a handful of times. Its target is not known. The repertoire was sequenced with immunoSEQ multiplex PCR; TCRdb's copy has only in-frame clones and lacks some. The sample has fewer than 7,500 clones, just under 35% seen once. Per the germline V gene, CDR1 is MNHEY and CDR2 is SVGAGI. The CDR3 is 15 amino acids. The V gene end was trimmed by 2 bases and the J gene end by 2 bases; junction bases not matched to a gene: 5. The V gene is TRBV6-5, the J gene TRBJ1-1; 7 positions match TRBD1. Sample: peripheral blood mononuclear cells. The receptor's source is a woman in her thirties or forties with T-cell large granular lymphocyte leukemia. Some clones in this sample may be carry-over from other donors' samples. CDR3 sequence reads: CASSYTGDANTEAFF. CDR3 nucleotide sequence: TGTGCCAGCAGTTACACAGGGGATGCTAACACTGAAGCTTTCTTT.